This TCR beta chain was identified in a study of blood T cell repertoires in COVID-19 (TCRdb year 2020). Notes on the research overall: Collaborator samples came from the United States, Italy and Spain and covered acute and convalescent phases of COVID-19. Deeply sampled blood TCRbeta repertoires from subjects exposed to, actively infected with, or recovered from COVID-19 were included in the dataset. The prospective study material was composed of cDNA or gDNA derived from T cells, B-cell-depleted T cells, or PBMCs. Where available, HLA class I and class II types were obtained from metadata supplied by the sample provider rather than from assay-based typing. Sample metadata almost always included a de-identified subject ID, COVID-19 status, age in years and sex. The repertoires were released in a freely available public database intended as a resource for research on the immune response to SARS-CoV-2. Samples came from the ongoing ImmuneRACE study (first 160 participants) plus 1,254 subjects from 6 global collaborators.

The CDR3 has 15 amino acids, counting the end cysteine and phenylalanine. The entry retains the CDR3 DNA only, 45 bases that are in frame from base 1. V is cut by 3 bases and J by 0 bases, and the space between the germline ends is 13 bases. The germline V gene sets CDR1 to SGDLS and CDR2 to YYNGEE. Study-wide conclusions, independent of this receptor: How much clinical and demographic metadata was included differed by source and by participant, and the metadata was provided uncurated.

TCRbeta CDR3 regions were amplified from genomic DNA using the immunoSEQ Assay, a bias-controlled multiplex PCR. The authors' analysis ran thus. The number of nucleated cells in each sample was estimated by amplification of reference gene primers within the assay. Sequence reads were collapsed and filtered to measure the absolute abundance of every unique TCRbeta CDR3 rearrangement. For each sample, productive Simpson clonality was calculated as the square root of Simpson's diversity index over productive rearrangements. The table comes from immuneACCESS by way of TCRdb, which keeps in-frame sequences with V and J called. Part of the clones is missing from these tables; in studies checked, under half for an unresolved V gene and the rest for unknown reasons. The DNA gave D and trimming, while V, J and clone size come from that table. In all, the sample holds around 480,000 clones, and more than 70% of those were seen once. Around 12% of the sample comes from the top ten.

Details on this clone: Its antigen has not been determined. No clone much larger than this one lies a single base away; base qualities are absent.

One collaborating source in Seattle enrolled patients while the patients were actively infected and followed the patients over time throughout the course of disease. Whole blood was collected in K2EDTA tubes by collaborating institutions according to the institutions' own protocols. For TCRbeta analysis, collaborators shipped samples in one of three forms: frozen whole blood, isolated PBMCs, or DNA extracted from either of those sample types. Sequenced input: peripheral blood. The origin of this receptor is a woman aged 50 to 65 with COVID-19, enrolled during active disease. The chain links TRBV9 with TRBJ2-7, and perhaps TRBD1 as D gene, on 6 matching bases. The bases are TGTGCCAGCAGCGCGGGACACTCTGACTCCTACGAGCAGTACTTC. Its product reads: CASSAGHSDSYEQYF.